This TCR beta chain was obtained from a study of blood T cells in healthy people across ages. A sample-barcoded 5' primer and a J-beta primer mix were used in a second PCR of roughly 7 to 11 cycles. MiXCR, run by TCRdb on the 5' RACE reads, gives a single entry per CDR3 protein. Of about 1.6 million distinct CDR3 sequences listed, about 31% are singletons. From germline, CDR1 is SGHTA and CDR2 FQGNSA. This CDR3 is 13 amino acids long. Regarding this clonotype: A read error is possible here, since a much larger clone lies one base away.

V and J are TRBV7-2 and TRBJ2-7; D gene unclear. Sequences were obtained from blood. The origin of this receptor is a woman in her twenties or thirties in good health. This CDR3 reads CASSPSGPYELYF. DNA of the CDR3: TGTGCCAGCAGCCCCTCCGGCCCCTACGAGCTGTACTTC.